Below, 28 T cell receptor beta chains from the same sample are listed, as sequenced in a study of glioma-infiltrating T cells after dendritic cell vaccination. The time point is: after dendritic cell vaccination, including at tumor progression/relapse. Using immunoSEQ multiplex PCR, the repertoire was profiled, and TCRdb retains in-frame clones only, with some absent. The sample records tens of thousands of clones, about four fifths being singletons. This sample comprised blood, obtained after dendritic cell vaccination. These receptors all stem from a human donor with glioblastoma.

The chain joins TRBV29-1 to TRBJ2-1; 11 bases are shared with TRBD2. The ends lost 1 base at V and 2 bases at J; junction bases unmatched: 1. Germline V lookup: CDR1 SQVTM, CDR2 ANQGSEA. The CDR3 sequence is 15 residues long. CDR3 protein: CSVEGLAGTYNEQFF. CDR3 in DNA: TGCAGCGTTGAAGGACTAGCGGGGACCTACAATGAGCAGTTCTTC.

This clone was seen more than once but under ten times. V is TRBV6-4 and J is TRBJ2-7; tentatively, D is TRBD1 (6 bases). Germline lookup yields CDR1 MRHNA and CDR2 SNTAGT. The CDR3 has 15 residues. V lost 5 bases, J lost 5 bases, and 19 bases lay in between. In DNA, the CDR3 is TGTGCCAGCAGTCTGACCGCCTCAGGGGTCCACGAGCAGTACTTC. It encodes CASSLTASGVHEQYF.

The chain combines TRBV7-6 with TRBJ2-7; D is possibly TRBD1 (6 bases). V dropped 1 base and J dropped 0 bases, with 7 bases sitting between them. Germline V gives CDR1 SGHVS, CDR2 FNYEAQ. The CDR3 is made up of 14 amino acids. CDR3 amino acids: CASSLVQGSYEQYF. The DNA of the CDR3 is TGTGCCAGCAGCTTAGTACAGGGCTCCTACGAGCAGTACTTC.

This chain links TRBV19 with TRBJ2-7; possible D gene TRBD1, 6 bases. The CDR3 covers 14 residues. The V gene lost 5 bases and the J gene lost 6 bases, with 17 bases spanning the gap. The germline CDR1 and CDR2 sequences are LNHDA and SQIVND (reference sequence). The CDR3 nucleotides read TGTGCCAGTAGTGCCGGTTATGGGGGCCTCGAGCAGTACTTC. Amino acids: CASSAGYGGLEQYF. Drawing the rest from reference TRBV19 and TRBJ2-7, the complete variable domain is DGGITQSPKYLFRKEGQNVTLSCEQNLNHDAMYWYRQDPGQGLRLIYYSQIVNDFQKGDIAEGYSVSREKKESFPLTVTSAQKNPTAFYLCASSAGYGGLEQYFGPGTRLTVT.

The gene calls are TRBV4-3 and TRBJ1-1; tentatively, D is TRBD1 (5 bases). The germline V gene encodes CDR1 LGHNA and CDR2 YSLEER. This CDR3 is built from 15 residues. The V end lost 0 bases, the J end lost 7 bases, and 15 bases lay between the germline ends. The CDR3 region has the DNA TGCGCCAGCAGCCAAGATTGGGACTCCAAGATTGAAGCTTTCTTT. It is translated as CASSQDWDSKIEAFF.

The genes are TRBV23-1 and TRBJ2-2, with 9 nucleotides matching TRBD1. TRBV23-1 is identified as an open reading frame with a role that is uncertain. Unmatched junction bases numbered 9, after V lost 3 bases and J lost 4 bases. The CDR3 spans 17 residues. The CDR3 reads CASSHHSGTGTTGELFF. The CDR3 DNA sequence: TGCGCCAGCAGTCACCATTCCGGGACAGGGACCACCGGGGAGCTGTTTTTT.

The table lists this clone with a count of one. The chain links TRBV5-1 to TRBJ2-3, with no clear D. This CDR3 spans 13 amino acids. Trimming pared 3 bases from V and 4 bases from J, leaving 9 bases between. CDR1 and CDR2 (germline): SGHRS, YFSETQ. Here the CDR3 DNA reads TGCGCCAGCAGCTGGTCGCAGGCAGATACGCAGTATTTT. As protein: CASSWSQADTQYF.

The gene calls are TRBV11-3 and TRBJ2-5, with 8 bases identical to TRBD1. The germline V gene has CDR1 SGHNT and CDR2 YENEEA. The CDR3 loop spans 15 amino acids. J was trimmed by 5 bases and V by 5 bases; bases with no gene match: 10. The CDR3 is CASSPSQGARETQYF. In DNA form, the CDR3 reads TGTGCCAGCAGCCCCTCGCAGGGGGCGCGTGAGACCCAGTACTTC.

This chain connects TRBV4-2 to TRBJ1-1; 7 nucleotides line up with TRBD1. The germline gives CDR1 LGHNA, CDR2 YNFKEQ. V shed 4 bases, J shed 7 bases, and the junction held 6 bases outside the gene matches. The CDR3 has 13 residues. DNA for the CDR3: TGTGCCAGCAGCCTGACAGGGCCCGATGAAGCTTTCTTT. Its protein is CASSLTGPDEAFF.

The V and J genes are TRBV6-1 and TRBJ1-2; D gene uncertain. The CDR3 is made up of 14 amino acids. V was cut by 2 bases and J by 5 bases, with 12 bases left in between. Germline V gene lookup returns CDR1 MNHNS and CDR2 SASEGT. CDR3 sequence (DNA): TGTGCCAGCAGTGAATCTGGACTGAGATATGGCTACACCTTC. It is translated as CASSESGLRYGYTF.

The table lists this clone with a count of one. The V and J genes are TRBV27 and TRBJ2-3, with 14 positions matching TRBD2. V shed 3 bases and J 6 bases; nucleotides not matched to a gene: 2. The CDR3 is made up of 15 amino acids. The germline CDR1 and CDR2 sequences are MNHEY and SMNVEV (reference sequence). Written as DNA, the CDR3 is TGTGCCAGCAGTTTGGGACTAGCGGGGGCGGATACGCAGTATTTT. Its protein is CASSLGLAGADTQYF.

The CDR3 DNA is TGCGCCAGCAGCCAAGACCCAGGAGGGGCCTACGAGCAGTACTTC. It specifies CASSQDPGGAYEQYF. The chain couples TRBV4-3 to TRBJ2-7; a weak D match, TRBD2 (6 bases). This CDR3 has 15 amino acids. Germline V gene sequence: CDR1 LGHNA, CDR2 YSLEER. V shed 0 bases and J shed 2 bases, with 11 bases lying between them.

The chain recombines TRBV9 with TRBJ2-1; a weak D match, TRBD2 (5 bases). This CDR3 comprises 14 residues. Trimming shortened V by 3 bases and J by 13 bases, and 20 bases separated the two germline ends. Germline values: CDR1 SGDLS, CDR2 YYNGEE. CDR3 coding DNA: TGTGCCAGCAGCGCCGACTCCTTGACTATTCTCCAGTTCTTC. It encodes CASSADSLTILQFF. Full variable domain (outside the CDR3, taken from reference TRBV9 and TRBJ2-1): DSGVTQTPKHLITATGQRVTLRCSPRSGDLSVYWYQQSLDQGLQFLIQYYNGEERAKGNILERFSAQQFPDLHSELNLSSLELGDSALYFCASSADSLTILQFFGPGTRLTVL.

V and J are TRBV2 and TRBJ1-4, with D possibly matching TRBD1 (6 bases). V lost 7 bases, J lost 5 bases, and 14 bases lay in between. Germline loops: CDR1 SNHLY, CDR2 FYNNEI. The CDR3 has 14 residues. The CDR3 spells CASNEEGGNEKLFF. The CDR3 region has the DNA TGTGCCAGCAACGAAGAGGGGGGGAATGAAAAACTGTTTTTT. The full variable domain, its missing parts supplied by reference TRBV2 and TRBJ1-4, is EPEVTQTPSHQVTQMGQEVILRCVPISNHLYFYWYRQILGQKVEFLVSFYNNEISEKSEIFDDQFSVERPDGSNFTLKIRSTKLEDSAMYFCASNEEGGNEKLFFGSGTQLSVL.

The chain combines TRBV19 with TRBJ2-6; D possibly corresponds to TRBD2 (5 bases). CDR1 LNHDA and CDR2 SQIVND come from the germline V gene (reference sequence). This CDR3 spans 17 amino acids. Trimming took 7 bases from V and 0 from J, leaving 16 bases between them. For the CDR3, the DNA is TGTGCCAGTACCCGGGGTGGCGGACGCTCTGGGGCCAACGTCCTGACTTTC. Protein sequence: CASTRGGGRSGANVLTF.

The V call is TRBV10-2, the J call TRBJ1-5; 9 bases line up with TRBD1. V shed 7 bases and J 5 bases; nucleotides not matched to a gene: 6. The germline CDR1 and CDR2 sequences are WSHSY and SAAADI. The CDR3 spans 14 residues. The CDR3 coding sequence is TGCGCCAGCACCGGACAGGGGCTATATCAGCCCCAGCATTTT. As protein: CASTGQGLYQPQHF.

The CDR3 sequence is CASSEAWGQRYNEQFF. In nucleotides, the CDR3 is TGTGCCAGCAGTGAAGCCTGGGGACAGCGGTACAATGAGCAGTTCTTC. This chain connects TRBV6-1 to TRBJ2-1; 7 positions agree with TRBD1. Germline CDR1 is MNHNS and CDR2 is SASEGT. The CDR3 is 16 amino acids. The trim removed 0 bases at V and 4 bases at J, leaving 6 bases unmatched.

This clone was observed once. V is TRBV19 and J is TRBJ1-2; 8 nucleotides line up with TRBD1. Germline CDR1 LNHDA, CDR2 SQIVND (reference sequence). V lost 9 bases to trimming and J lost 4 bases; unmatched junction nucleotides: 7. CDR3 length: 13 amino acids. The CDR3 loop reads CASWTGPFYGYTF. The CDR3 DNA reads TGTGCCAGCTGGACAGGGCCCTTCTATGGCTACACCTTC.

This clone was found once. The chain couples TRBV30 to TRBJ1-2, with a tentative D call TRBD1 (6 bases). The CDR3 runs 14 residues. The V end lost 1 base, the J end lost 5 bases, and 14 bases lay between the germline ends. Germline V gene sequence: CDR1 GTSNPN, CDR2 SVGIG (reference sequence). The CDR3 sequence: CAWSERTEIYGYTF. CDR3 sequence (DNA): TGTGCCTGGAGTGAGAGGACAGAAATTTATGGCTACACCTTC.

CDR3 protein: CASSSATNEKLFF. The CDR3, as DNA: TGTGCCAGCAGCTCAGCAACTAATGAAAAACTGTTTTTT. This chain joins TRBV6-5 and TRBJ1-4; D ambiguous. Germline V CDR1 and CDR2: MNHEY, SVGAGI. The V gene lost 6 bases and the J gene lost 0 bases, with 5 bases spanning the gap. CDR3 length equals 13 residues.

The V gene is TRBV11-2, the J gene TRBJ1-2, with 7 bases lining up with TRBD1. The junction had 23 bases not matched to a gene; V was cut back by 5 bases and J by 5 bases. The germline V gene encodes CDR1 SGHAT and CDR2 FQNNGV. The CDR3 runs to 19 residues. CDR3 bases: TGTGCCAGCAGCCTGTCTTTGAGGGGGCGCTTAGAGGGGAGTTATGGCTACACCTTC. Its translation: CASSLSLRGRLEGSYGYTF.

CDR3 in amino acids: CASSVGTAGYQETQYF. CDR3 nucleotide sequence: TGTGCCAGCAGCGTAGGTACGGCGGGCTACCAAGAGACCCAGTACTTC. The chain links TRBV9 to TRBJ2-5; a weak D match, TRBD2 (5 bases). The CDR3 spans 16 residues. Trimming stripped 0 bases from V and 0 bases from J, with 12 bases between. Per the germline V gene, CDR1 is SGDLS and CDR2 is YYNGEE. Complete variable domain (other parts from reference TRBV9 and TRBJ2-5): DSGVTQTPKHLITATGQRVTLRCSPRSGDLSVYWYQQSLDQGLQFLIQYYNGEERAKGNILERFSAQQFPDLHSELNLSSLELGDSALYFCASSVGTAGYQETQYFGPGTRLLVL.

The rearrangement uses TRBV2 and TRBJ2-5; 7 positions agree with TRBD2. J lost 5 bases, V lost 2 bases, and 11 bases had no gene match. This CDR3 has 16 residues. Germline V CDR1 and CDR2: SNHLY, FYNNEI. CDR3 in amino acids: CASSELPAGPRETQYF. The DNA of the CDR3 is TGTGCCAGCAGTGAATTGCCAGCGGGGCCCCGGGAGACCCAGTACTTC.

The J gene is TRBJ1-5, the V gene TRBV19; no clear D gene. Between the trimmed V and J ends, which lost 7 bases and 0 bases, there was a span of 13 bases. Germline lookup yields CDR1 LNHDA and CDR2 SQIVND (reference sequence). The CDR3 runs 15 residues. CDR3 residues: CASKPPEFSNQPQHF. CDR3 sequence (DNA): TGTGCCAGTAAACCTCCTGAGTTTAGCAATCAGCCCCAGCATTTT.

The rearrangement uses TRBV19 and TRBJ1-2; weak D call: TRBD1 (5 bases). The ends were cut back, 6 bases at V and 1 base at J, with 18 bases in the middle. Germline values: CDR1 LNHDA, CDR2 SQIVND (reference sequence). The CDR3 covers 16 residues. Here the CDR3 reads CASSLGAGPHNYGYTF. The CDR3 nucleotides read TGTGCCAGTAGCCTAGGGGCAGGACCGCATAACTATGGCTACACCTTC.

For the CDR3, the DNA is TGTGCCAGCAGTTATCTACAGGGTGACTCCTACGAGCAGTACTTC. Residues: CASSYLQGDSYEQYF. The chain combines TRBV27 with TRBJ2-7; a weak D match, TRBD1 (6 bases). V was clipped by 4 bases and J by 0 bases, with 13 bases between them. The CDR3 spans 15 residues. Germline-derived CDR1 and CDR2 are MNHEY and SMNVEV (reference sequence).

The chain couples TRBV18 to TRBJ2-7; 9 positions agree with TRBD1. In germline, CDR1 is KGHSH, CDR2 LQKENI. The CDR3 runs to 13 residues. V trimming: 4 bases; J trimming: 5 bases; junction bases outside the gene matches: 3. The CDR3 DNA reads TGTGCCAGCTCACTACAGGGGGCTAACGAGCAGTACTTC. This translates into CASSLQGANEQYF.

This chain joins TRBV6-1 and TRBJ2-5; 9 nucleotides agree with TRBD1. The DNA end favors TRBJ2-7, so the J call may be wrong. The CDR3 totals 16 residues. The germline gives CDR1 MNHNS, CDR2 SASEGT. The CDR3 region has the DNA TGTGCCAGCAGTGAAGCCGACGGGACAGGGTCCTACGAGCAGTACTTC. It yields the protein CASSEADGTGSYEQYF.